The table lists the clone carrying this T cell receptor beta chain with a few counts. Its antigen remains unknown. These data come from a study of T-cell memory formation after mild COVID-19. Study-wide background: TCR clusters were mostly confined to one donor each. Points from the study as a whole: Contracting CD4+ clones lay largely in CM and EM, with CD8+ ones residing in EMRA. There were some responding clones in pre-infection memory, which suggested that cross-reactive memory had joined.

The 5'RACE method, run with constant-segment primers, produced TCR alpha and TCR beta cDNA libraries (carrying sample barcodes and UMIs). TCRdb reprocessed the 5' RACE reads via MiXCR and lists one record per CDR3 protein. Of some 250,000 distinct CDR3 sequences listed, roughly 18% are singletons. The CDR3 has 15 amino acids. V dropped 1 base and J dropped 0 bases, with 7 bases sitting between them. Germline V CDR1 and CDR2: MGHRA, YSYEKL. This chain links TRBV4-1 with TRBJ1-5; D is unresolved. This TCR was sampled from a man between 18 and 29 years old who had mild COVID-19 (a few samples of this study predate the infection). Cell type and time point are not known. Sample: PBMCs or a T cell subset sorted from them (not recorded which). This CDR3 is CASSQVAFSNQPQHF. The CDR3 DNA is TGCGCCAGCAGCCAAGTGGCCTTTAGCAATCAGCCCCAGCATTTT.